Given below is one TCR beta chain in context. This sample stems from a study of blood T cell repertoires in COVID-19. The wider study: COVID-19 samples from acute and convalescent phases originated in the United States, Italy and Spain. T cells, B-cell-depleted T cells, or PBMCs supplied cDNA or gDNA.

There are 15 residues in the CDR3. CDR1 MNHEY and CDR2 SVGAGI come from the germline V gene. Trimming cost V 2 bases and J 6 bases; bases outside gene matches: 7. Per the study methods: Estimation of nucleated cell counts was performed using reference gene primer amplification. Assay used: immunoSEQ multiplex PCR; TCRdb lists only in-frame clones, some missing. V, J and clone size are those of that table, while D and trimming were read from the DNA. The sample holds 95,000 or so clones, roughly 78% seen once. This sequence joins TRBV6-5 and TRBJ2-7; TRBD2 matches at 10 bases. The receptor was isolated from a woman of 80 years or more with active or convalescent COVID-19. The specimen was peripheral blood. For the CDR3, the DNA is TGTGCCAGCAGTTACCGAGCGGGAGGGCCGACCGAGCAGTACTTC. It specifies CASSYRAGGPTEQYF.